This T cell receptor (beta chain) is from a study of control samples from healthy donors and cancer patients. Assay: immunoSEQ multiplex PCR; the TCRdb copy retains only in-frame clones and omits some. The top ten clones hold around 6% of a sample with 80,000 or so clones, about nine tenths of them seen once. V was trimmed by 0 bases and J by 8 bases, leaving 11 bases between them. The CDR3 has 14 residues. The germline V gene encodes CDR1 SGHNT and CDR2 YENEEA. The sequence was collected from a man aged 50 to 59 in good health. Sequencing was carried out using blood. The rearrangement links TRBV11-3 to TRBJ2-1, with a weak D call TRBD1 (5 bases). The CDR3: CASSLDRVLDEQFF. Here the CDR3 DNA reads TGTGCCAGCAGCTTAGACAGGGTCCTAGATGAGCAGTTCTTC.